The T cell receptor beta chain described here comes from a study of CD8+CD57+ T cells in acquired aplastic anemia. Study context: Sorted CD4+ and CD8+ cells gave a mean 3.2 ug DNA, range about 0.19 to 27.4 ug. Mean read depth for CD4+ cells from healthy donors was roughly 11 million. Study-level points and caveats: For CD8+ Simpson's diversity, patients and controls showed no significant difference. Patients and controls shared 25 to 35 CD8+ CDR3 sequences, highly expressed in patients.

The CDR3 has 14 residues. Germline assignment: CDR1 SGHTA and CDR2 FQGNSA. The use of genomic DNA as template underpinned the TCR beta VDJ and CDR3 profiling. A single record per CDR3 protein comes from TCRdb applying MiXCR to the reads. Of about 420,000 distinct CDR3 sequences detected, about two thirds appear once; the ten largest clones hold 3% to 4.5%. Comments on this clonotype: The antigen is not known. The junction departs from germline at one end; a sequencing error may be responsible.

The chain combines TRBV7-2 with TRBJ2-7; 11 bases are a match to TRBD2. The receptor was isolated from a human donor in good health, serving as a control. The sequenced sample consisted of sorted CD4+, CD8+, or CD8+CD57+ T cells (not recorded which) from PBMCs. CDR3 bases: TGTGCCAGCAGCTTAGGGTGTAGCGGGGGGGCCGGGTCCTTC. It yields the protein CASSLGCSGGAGSF.